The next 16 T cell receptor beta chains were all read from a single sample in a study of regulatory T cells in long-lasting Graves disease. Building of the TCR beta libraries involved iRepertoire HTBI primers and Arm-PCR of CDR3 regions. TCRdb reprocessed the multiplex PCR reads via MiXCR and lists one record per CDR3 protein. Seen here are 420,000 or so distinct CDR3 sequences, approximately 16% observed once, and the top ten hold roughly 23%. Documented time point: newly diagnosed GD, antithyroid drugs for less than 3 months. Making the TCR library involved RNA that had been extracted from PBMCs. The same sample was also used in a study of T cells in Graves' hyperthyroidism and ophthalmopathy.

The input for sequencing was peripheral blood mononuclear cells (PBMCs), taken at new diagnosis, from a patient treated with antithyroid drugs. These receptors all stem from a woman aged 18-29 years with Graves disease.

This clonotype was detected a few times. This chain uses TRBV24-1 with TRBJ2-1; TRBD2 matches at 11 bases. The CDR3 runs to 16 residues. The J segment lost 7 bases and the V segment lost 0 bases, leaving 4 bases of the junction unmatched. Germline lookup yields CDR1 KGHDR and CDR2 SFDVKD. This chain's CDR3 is CATSDLTSGSPNEQFF. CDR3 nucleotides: TGTGCCACCAGTGATTTGACTAGCGGGAGTCCGAATGAGCAGTTCTTC.

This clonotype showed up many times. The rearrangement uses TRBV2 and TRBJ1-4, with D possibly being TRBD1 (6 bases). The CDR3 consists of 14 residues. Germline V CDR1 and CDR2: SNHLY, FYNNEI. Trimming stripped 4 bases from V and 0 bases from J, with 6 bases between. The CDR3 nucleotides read TGTGCCAGCAGTGGGACAGCAACTAATGAAAAACTGTTTTTT. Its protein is CASSGTATNEKLFF.

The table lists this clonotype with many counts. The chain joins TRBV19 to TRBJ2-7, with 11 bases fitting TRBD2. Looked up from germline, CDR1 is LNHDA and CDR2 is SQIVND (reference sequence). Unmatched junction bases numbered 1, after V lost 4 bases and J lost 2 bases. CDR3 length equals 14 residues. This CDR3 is CASSTLAGAYEQYF. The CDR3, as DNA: TGTGCCAGTAGTACACTAGCGGGGGCCTACGAGCAGTACTTC.

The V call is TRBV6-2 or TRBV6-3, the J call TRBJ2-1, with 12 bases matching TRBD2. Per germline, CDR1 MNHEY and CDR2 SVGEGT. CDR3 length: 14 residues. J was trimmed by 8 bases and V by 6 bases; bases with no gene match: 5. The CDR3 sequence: CASRQTSGSYEQFF. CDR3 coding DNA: TGTGCCAGCAGACAGACTAGCGGGAGCTATGAGCAGTTCTTC.

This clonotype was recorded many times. The CDR3: CASSAGRLNTEAFF. DNA for the CDR3: TGCGCCAGCAGCGCAGGACGGTTGAACACTGAAGCTTTCTTT. The chain carries TRBV5-1 and TRBJ1-1, with unresolved D. In germline, CDR1 is SGHRS, CDR2 YFSETQ. CDR3 length: 14 amino acids. V was trimmed by 4 bases and J by 0 bases, leaving 10 bases between them.

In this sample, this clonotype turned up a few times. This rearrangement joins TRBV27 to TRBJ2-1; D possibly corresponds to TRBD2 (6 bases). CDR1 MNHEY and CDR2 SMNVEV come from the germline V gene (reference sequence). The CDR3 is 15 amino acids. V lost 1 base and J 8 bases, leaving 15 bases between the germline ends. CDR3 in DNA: TGTGCCAGCAGTTTATGGGGAGGAGGTGGCTATGAGCAGTTCTTC. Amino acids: CASSLWGGGGYEQFF.

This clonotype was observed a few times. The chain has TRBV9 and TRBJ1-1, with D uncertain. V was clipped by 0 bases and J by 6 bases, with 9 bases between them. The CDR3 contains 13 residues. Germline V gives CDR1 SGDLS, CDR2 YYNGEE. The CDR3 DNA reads TGTGCCAGCAGCGTAGATTCGGGGTCTGAAGCTTTCTTT. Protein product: CASSVDSGSEAFF.

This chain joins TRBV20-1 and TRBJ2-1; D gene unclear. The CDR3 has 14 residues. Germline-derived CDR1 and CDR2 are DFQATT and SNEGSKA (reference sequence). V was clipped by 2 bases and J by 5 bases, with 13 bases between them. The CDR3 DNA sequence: TGCAGTGCTAGATACCCCCGCGGTCACAATGAGCAGTTCTTC. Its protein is CSARYPRGHNEQFF.

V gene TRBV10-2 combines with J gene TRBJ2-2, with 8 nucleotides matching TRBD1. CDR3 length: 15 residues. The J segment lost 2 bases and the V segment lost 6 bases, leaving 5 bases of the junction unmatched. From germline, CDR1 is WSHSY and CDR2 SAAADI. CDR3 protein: CASREAGGNTGELFF. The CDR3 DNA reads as TGCGCCAGCAGGGAGGCAGGGGGCAACACCGGGGAGCTGTTTTTT.

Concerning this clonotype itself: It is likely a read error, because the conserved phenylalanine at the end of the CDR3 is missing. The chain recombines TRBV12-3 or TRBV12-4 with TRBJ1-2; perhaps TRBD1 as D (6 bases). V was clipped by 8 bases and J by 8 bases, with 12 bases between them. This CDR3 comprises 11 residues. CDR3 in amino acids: CASSGQRGYTL. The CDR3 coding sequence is TGTGCCAGCTCTGGACAGAGGGGCTACACCCTC.

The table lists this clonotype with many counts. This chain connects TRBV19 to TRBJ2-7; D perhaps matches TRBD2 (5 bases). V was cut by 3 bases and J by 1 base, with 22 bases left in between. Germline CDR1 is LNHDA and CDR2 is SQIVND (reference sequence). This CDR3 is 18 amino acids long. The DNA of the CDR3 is TGTGCCAGTAGTATGGCCCTCGTCGAGGGAGTGAAGTCCTACGAGCAGTACTTC. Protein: CASSMALVEGVKSYEQYF.

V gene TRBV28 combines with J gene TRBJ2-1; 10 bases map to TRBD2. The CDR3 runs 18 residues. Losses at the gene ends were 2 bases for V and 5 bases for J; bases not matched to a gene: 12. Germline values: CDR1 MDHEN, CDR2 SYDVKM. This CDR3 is CASSLGGAGGPSDNEQFF. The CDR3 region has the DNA TGTGCCAGCAGTTTAGGGGGAGCGGGAGGGCCCTCAGACAATGAGCAGTTCTTC.

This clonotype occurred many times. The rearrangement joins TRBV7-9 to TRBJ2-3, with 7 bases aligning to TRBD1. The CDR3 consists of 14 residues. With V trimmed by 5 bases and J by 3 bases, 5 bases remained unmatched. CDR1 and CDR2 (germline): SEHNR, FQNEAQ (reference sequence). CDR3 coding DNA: TGTGCCAGCAGCCCGGCCAGGGGGACAGATACGCAGTATTTT. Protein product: CASSPARGTDTQYF.

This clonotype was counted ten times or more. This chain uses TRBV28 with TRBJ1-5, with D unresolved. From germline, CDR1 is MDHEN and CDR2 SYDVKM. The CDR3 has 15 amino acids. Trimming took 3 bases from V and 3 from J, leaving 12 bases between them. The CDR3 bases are TGTGCCAGCAGTTTTCTCGTTGGAGCCAATCAGCCCCAGCATTTT. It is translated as CASSFLVGANQPQHF.

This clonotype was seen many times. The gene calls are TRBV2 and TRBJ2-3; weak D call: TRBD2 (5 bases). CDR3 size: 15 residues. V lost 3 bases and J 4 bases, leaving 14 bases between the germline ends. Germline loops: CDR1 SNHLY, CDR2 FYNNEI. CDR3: CASSDRDEYSDTQYF. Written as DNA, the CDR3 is TGTGCCAGCAGTGACCGGGATGAGTACTCAGATACGCAGTATTTT.

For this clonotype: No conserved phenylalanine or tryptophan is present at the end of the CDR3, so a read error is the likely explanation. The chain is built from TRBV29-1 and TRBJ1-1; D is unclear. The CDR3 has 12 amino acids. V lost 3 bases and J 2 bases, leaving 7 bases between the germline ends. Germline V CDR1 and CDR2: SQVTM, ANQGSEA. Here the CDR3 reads CSVEVFNTEAFL. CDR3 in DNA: TGCAGCGTTGAGGTATTTAACACTGAAGCTTTCCTT.